A selection of T cell receptor beta chains follows, all from one sample in a study of OX40 agonist ivuxolimab in advanced cancers. TCRdb's copy holds only in-frame clones and misses some; the assay was immunoSEQ multiplex PCR. In the table there are tens of thousands of clones, roughly nine tenths of which are singletons. Sequencing was performed on CD4+ or CD8+ T cells sorted from blood, taken in a trial of the OX40 agonist ivuxolimab. The receptor source for this set is an adult with an advanced solid tumor such as melanoma, head and neck, liver or kidney cancer. The CDR3 runs from the conserved cysteine through the conserved F or W. The D gene is left open where the match is weak. Rows may omit the clone size; those that give it use once, few, many or a size class.

clone size: NA
V gene: TRBV19
CDR3 length: 15
J gene: TRBJ2-5
D gene: TRBD2
CDR3 DNA: TGTGCCAGTAGCCCTCTGGCGGGAGGGGCGGAGACCCAGTACTTC
CDR3 protein: CASSPLAGGAETQYF

clone size: NA
V gene: TRBV9
CDR3 length: 13
J gene: TRBJ2-1
D gene: NA
CDR3 DNA: TGTGCCAGCAGCGTAGACGCGGTCAATGAGCAGTTCTTC
CDR3 protein: CASSVDAVNEQFF

clone size: NA
V gene: TRBV5-1
CDR3 length: 15
J gene: TRBJ1-1
D gene: NA
CDR3 DNA: TGCGCCAGCAGCTCACAGGGTCCTATGAACACTGAAGCTTTCTTT
CDR3 protein: CASSSQGPMNTEAFF

clone size: NA
V gene: TRBV7-6
CDR3 length: 20
J gene: TRBJ2-7
D gene: TRBD2
CDR3 DNA: TGTGCCAGCAGCTTATGGGGTGCTGGGACTAGCGGGATGAACTCCTACGAGCAGTACTTC
CDR3 protein: CASSLWGAGTSGMNSYEQYF

clone size: once
V gene: TRBV6-5
CDR3 length: 14
J gene: TRBJ1-1
D gene: NA
CDR3 DNA: TGTGCCCGTCTATGTTGGTCCCCGGGCACTGAAGCTTTCTTT
CDR3 protein: CARLCWSPGTEAFF

clone size: NA
V gene: TRBV7-8
CDR3 length: 18
J gene: TRBJ2-2
D gene: NA
CDR3 DNA: TGTGCCAGCAGCCCTAGAGGTAGCGCCTTAATGATTTCCGGGGAGCTGTTTTTT
CDR3 protein: CASSPRGSALMISGELFF

clone size: NA
V gene: TRBV28
CDR3 length: 16
J gene: TRBJ1-1
D gene: NA
CDR3 DNA: TGTGCCAGCAGTTTTCGGACCAGCGCCTGGGACACTGAAGCTTTCTTT
CDR3 protein: CASSFRTSAWDTEAFF

clone size: NA
V gene: TRBV27
CDR3 length: 19
J gene: TRBJ2-3
D gene: TRBD2
CDR3 DNA: TGTGCCAGCACCACGAGAGGACTAGCGGGAGGAGGTATGGCAGATACGCAGTATTTT
CDR3 protein: CASTTRGLAGGGMADTQYF

clone size: NA
V gene: TRBV2
CDR3 length: 13
J gene: TRBJ2-1
D gene: NA
CDR3 DNA: TGTGCCAGCAGGCAGAGAGTCTACAATGAGCAGTTCTTC
CDR3 protein: CASRQRVYNEQFF

clone size: NA
V gene: TRBV2
CDR3 length: 13
J gene: TRBJ1-1
D gene: TRBD1
CDR3 DNA: TGTGCCACCAAGGACAGGTTAGGGACTGAAGCTTTCTTT
CDR3 protein: CATKDRLGTEAFF

clone size: NA
V gene: TRBV5-1
CDR3 length: 14
J gene: TRBJ1-2
D gene: TRBD1
CDR3 DNA: TGCGCCAGCAGCCGGGACAGGGACAACTATGGCTACACCTTC
CDR3 protein: CASSRDRDNYGYTF

clone size: NA
V gene: TRBV5-1
CDR3 length: 15
J gene: TRBJ2-5
D gene: TRBD1
CDR3 DNA: TGCGCCAGCAGCTTGTATTCCGGGACAGAAGAGACCCAGTACTTC
CDR3 protein: CASSLYSGTEETQYF

clone size: NA
V gene: TRBV7-3
CDR3 length: 15
J gene: TRBJ2-2
D gene: TRBD2
CDR3 DNA: TGTGCCAGCAGCCGGACTAGCGGAGACACCGGGGAGCTGTTTTTT
CDR3 protein: CASSRTSGDTGELFF

clone size: NA
V gene: TRBV21-1
CDR3 length: 18
J gene: TRBJ1-1
D gene: NA
CDR3 DNA: TGTGCCAGCAGCAAAGAAAGACCAGGGGGCTACGGTGGGACTGAAGCTTTCTTT
CDR3 protein: CASSKERPGGYGGTEAFF

clone size: NA
V gene: TRBV9
CDR3 length: 12
J gene: TRBJ1-4
D gene: NA
CDR3 DNA: TGTGCCAGCGGACTGACCTTAGAAAAACTGTTTTTT
CDR3 protein: CASGLTLEKLFF

clone size: NA
V gene: TRBV6-6
CDR3 length: 13
J gene: TRBJ1-1
D gene: NA
CDR3 DNA: TGTGCCAGCAGTTCTACCAGGGACACTGAAGCTTTCTTT
CDR3 protein: CASSSTRDTEAFF

clone size: NA
V gene: TRBV9
CDR3 length: 13
J gene: TRBJ2-7
D gene: NA
CDR3 DNA: TGTGCCAGCAGCGTAGGGGGGTCCTACGAGCAGTACTTC
CDR3 protein: CASSVGGSYEQYF

clone size: NA
V gene: TRBV7-2
CDR3 length: 14
J gene: TRBJ2-5
D gene: TRBD1
CDR3 DNA: TGTGCCAGCAGCGCCGGGCAGGGGGCCGAGACCCAGTACTTC
CDR3 protein: CASSAGQGAETQYF

clone size: NA
V gene: TRBV28
CDR3 length: 13
J gene: TRBJ1-2
D gene: NA
CDR3 DNA: TGTGCCAGCAGTTTTACCAGGGCCCACGGCTACACCTTC
CDR3 protein: CASSFTRAHGYTF

clone size: NA
V gene: TRBV11-2
CDR3 length: 14
J gene: TRBJ1-3
D gene: NA
CDR3 DNA: TGTGCCAGCAGCCGAGGGGGCTCTGGAAACACCATATATTTT
CDR3 protein: CASSRGGSGNTIYF

clone size: NA
V gene: TRBV28
CDR3 length: 14
J gene: TRBJ2-7
D gene: TRBD2
CDR3 DNA: TGTGCCAGCCAGACTAGCGGGACTTCCTACGAGCAGTACTTC
CDR3 protein: CASQTSGTSYEQYF

clone size: few
V gene: TRBV5-1
CDR3 length: 13
J gene: TRBJ2-3
D gene: NA
CDR3 DNA: TGCGCCAGCAGCGGTAGGACAGCAGATACGCAGTATTTT
CDR3 protein: CASSGRTADTQYF

clone size: NA
V gene: TRBV7-9
CDR3 length: 12
J gene: TRBJ2-2
D gene: NA
CDR3 DNA: TGTGCCAGCAGACCGAACACCGGGGAGCTGTTTTTT
CDR3 protein: CASRPNTGELFF

clone size: once
V gene: TRBV29-1
CDR3 length: 15
J gene: TRBJ2-1
D gene: TRBD2
CDR3 DNA: TGCAGCGTCCAACACGTAGCGGGAGGGTTAGGGGAGCAGTTCTTC
CDR3 protein: CSVQHVAGGLGEQFF

clone size: NA
V gene: TRBV14
CDR3 length: 15
J gene: TRBJ1-2
D gene: NA
CDR3 DNA: TGTGCCAGCAGCCAAGATAAGGGGGGCGCTGGGGGCTACACCTTC
CDR3 protein: CASSQDKGGAGGYTF

clone size: NA
V gene: TRBV7-8
CDR3 length: 13
J gene: TRBJ2-1
D gene: TRBD1
CDR3 DNA: TGTGCCACCCGACAGGGGGCTATCAATGAGCAGTTCTTC
CDR3 protein: CATRQGAINEQFF

clone size: NA
V gene: TRBV9
CDR3 length: 14
J gene: TRBJ2-3
D gene: TRBD2
CDR3 DNA: TGTGCCAGCAGCGAGCGGGGGATCACAGATACGCAGTATTTT
CDR3 protein: CASSERGITDTQYF

clone size: NA
V gene: TRBV21-1
CDR3 length: 18
J gene: TRBJ2-4
D gene: NA
CDR3 DNA: TGTGCCAGCAGCAAAGAATTGGGAGACAGGGGTGCCAAAAACATTCAGTACTTC
CDR3 protein: CASSKELGDRGAKNIQYF

clone size: NA
V gene: TRBV11-2
CDR3 length: 13
J gene: TRBJ2-7
D gene: TRBD2
CDR3 DNA: TGTGCCAGCAGCTCGGGACTAACCTACGAGCAGTACTTC
CDR3 protein: CASSSGLTYEQYF

clone size: NA
V gene: TRBV5-8
CDR3 length: 14
J gene: TRBJ1-1
D gene: NA
CDR3 DNA: TGTGCCAGCAGGGGTGGGCTGGTGAACACTGAAGCTTTCTTT
CDR3 protein: CASRGGLVNTEAFF

clone size: NA
V gene: TRBV28
CDR3 length: 12
J gene: TRBJ1-5
D gene: NA
CDR3 DNA: TGTGCCAGCAGTTTAAATGGGCAGCCCCAGCATTTT
CDR3 protein: CASSLNGQPQHF

clone size: NA
V gene: TRBV10-3
CDR3 length: 13
J gene: TRBJ1-1
D gene: NA
CDR3 DNA: TGTGCCATCAGGAGGGAGGAAGGCACTGAAGCTTTCTTT
CDR3 protein: CAIRREEGTEAFF

clone size: NA
V gene: TRBV11-2
CDR3 length: 13
J gene: TRBJ2-1
D gene: TRBD2
CDR3 DNA: TGTGCCAGCACCAAGGGAGGGGATAATGAGCAGTTCTTC
CDR3 protein: CASTKGGDNEQFF

clone size: NA
V gene: TRBV7-9
CDR3 length: 15
J gene: TRBJ2-3
D gene: NA
CDR3 DNA: TGTGCCAGCAGCCAAGGAGTCTCACTAGCAGATACGCAGTATTTT
CDR3 protein: CASSQGVSLADTQYF

clone size: NA
V gene: TRBV15
CDR3 length: 15
J gene: TRBJ2-7
D gene: TRBD1
CDR3 DNA: TGTGCCACCAGCAGAGGGGGACAGGGTGGCCACGAGCAGTACTTC
CDR3 protein: CATSRGGQGGHEQYF

clone size: NA
V gene: TRBV4-1
CDR3 length: 16
J gene: TRBJ1-5
D gene: TRBD1
CDR3 DNA: TGCGCCAGCAGCCAACCCGACAGGGGGCGCGTTCAGCCCCAGCATTTT
CDR3 protein: CASSQPDRGRVQPQHF

clone size: NA
V gene: TRBV7-7
CDR3 length: 14
J gene: TRBJ2-3
D gene: TRBD2
CDR3 DNA: TGTGCTAGCAGCCAATCCCCCGGGACTAGCCCGCAGTATTTT
CDR3 protein: CASSQSPGTSPQYF

clone size: NA
V gene: TRBV6-6
CDR3 length: 15
J gene: TRBJ2-6
D gene: NA
CDR3 DNA: TGTGCCAGCACTAAACAGGGTTCTGGGGCCAACGTCCTGACTTTC
CDR3 protein: CASTKQGSGANVLTF

clone size: NA
V gene: TRBV5-1
CDR3 length: 14
J gene: TRBJ2-3
D gene: NA
CDR3 DNA: TGCGCCAGCAGTAGGGGTGATGTCACAGATACGCAGTATTTT
CDR3 protein: CASSRGDVTDTQYF

clone size: NA
V gene: TRBV11-3
CDR3 length: 13
J gene: TRBJ2-5
D gene: NA
CDR3 DNA: TGTGCCAGCAGCCCACCCGGGCAAGAGACCCAGTACTTC
CDR3 protein: CASSPPGQETQYF

clone size: NA
V gene: TRBV18
CDR3 length: 12
J gene: TRBJ2-7
D gene: NA
CDR3 DNA: TGTGCCAGCTCACCTTATACAGAAGAGCAGTACTTC
CDR3 protein: CASSPYTEEQYF

clone size: once
V gene: TRBV6-1
CDR3 length: 12
J gene: TRBJ1-1
D gene: NA
CDR3 DNA: TGTGCCAGCAGTGAAGGACGGCCGTTGGCTTTCTTT
CDR3 protein: CASSEGRPLAFF

clone size: few
V gene: TRBV5-4
CDR3 length: 12
J gene: TRBJ1-1
D gene: NA
CDR3 DNA: TGTGCCAGCAGCTTGGATGGCACTGAAGCTTTCTTT
CDR3 protein: CASSLDGTEAFF

clone size: few
V gene: TRBV4-1
CDR3 length: 16
J gene: TRBJ1-5
D gene: NA
CDR3 DNA: TGCGCCAGCAGCCAGTCCGGGACGGGGAGCAATCAGCCCCAGCATTTT
CDR3 protein: CASSQSGTGSNQPQHF

clone size: NA
V gene: TRBV19
CDR3 length: 14
J gene: TRBJ2-3
D gene: NA
CDR3 DNA: TGTGCCAGTAGAGGACTTCCCCCAACAGATACGCAGTATTTT
CDR3 protein: CASRGLPPTDTQYF

clone size: NA
V gene: TRBV20-1
CDR3 length: 11
J gene: TRBJ2-3
D gene: NA
CDR3 DNA: TGCAGTGCTAGAGGTGGGGATACGCAGTATTTT
CDR3 protein: CSARGGDTQYF

clone size: NA
V gene: TRBV7-9
CDR3 length: 17
J gene: TRBJ1-2
D gene: TRBD1
CDR3 DNA: TGTGCCAGCAGCTCGAAAGCTCCGGGACAGGGGGCTTCGGGCTACACCTTC
CDR3 protein: CASSSKAPGQGASGYTF

clone size: NA
V gene: TRBV19
CDR3 length: 15
J gene: TRBJ2-1
D gene: NA
CDR3 DNA: TGTGCCAGTAGTATAGGAGGGACTTCAGACAATGAGCAGTTCTTC
CDR3 protein: CASSIGGTSDNEQFF

clone size: once
V gene: TRBV28
CDR3 length: 15
J gene: TRBJ1-2
D gene: NA
CDR3 DNA: TGTGCCAGCAGTTTATTTAGTCCCATGATCGGTGGCTACACCTTC
CDR3 protein: CASSLFSPMIGGYTF

clone size: NA
V gene: TRBV5-1
CDR3 length: 15
J gene: TRBJ2-7
D gene: TRBD2
CDR3 DNA: TGCGCCAGCAGCTTAACCGGGACTAGCACCTACGAGCAGTACTTC
CDR3 protein: CASSLTGTSTYEQYF

clone size: NA
V gene: TRBV18
CDR3 length: 15
J gene: TRBJ1-1
D gene: NA
CDR3 DNA: TGTGCCAGCTCACCAGACAAAACGATGAACACTGAAGCTTTCTTT
CDR3 protein: CASSPDKTMNTEAFF

clone size: NA
V gene: TRBV28
CDR3 length: 15
J gene: TRBJ2-3
D gene: TRBD2
CDR3 DNA: TGTGCCAGCAGTTTGGGACTAGCGGGAGCAGATACGCAGTATTTT
CDR3 protein: CASSLGLAGADTQYF

clone size: NA
V gene: TRBV9
CDR3 length: 16
J gene: TRBJ2-5
D gene: TRBD2
CDR3 DNA: TGTGCCAGCAGCGTTTCTAGCGGGGTCGCCACAGAGACCCAGTACTTC
CDR3 protein: CASSVSSGVATETQYF

clone size: once
V gene: TRBV28
CDR3 length: 15
J gene: TRBJ2-5
D gene: NA
CDR3 DNA: TGTGCCAGCAGTTCCCCTGCGGCAGTGGCGACGGCCCAGTACTTC
CDR3 protein: CASSSPAAVATAQYF

clone size: NA
V gene: TRBV27
CDR3 length: 14
J gene: TRBJ1-2
D gene: TRBD1
CDR3 DNA: TGTGCCAGCAGTTTTAGGCAGGGGGCAGGTGGCTACACCTTC
CDR3 protein: CASSFRQGAGGYTF